This TCR beta chain was sequenced for a study of molecular identifiers for immune sequencing clone quantification (dated by TCRdb to 2016 to 2018). A note on the overall study: For a replicate experiment, RNA from roughly 21,000 or 96,000 naive CD8 T cells was divided into five aliquots, and four of the five aliquots were sequenced. This methods study benchmarked molecular-identifier clustering-based TCR repertoire sequencing (MIDCIRS) and TCR RNA copy counting, using CD8 T cells to do so. The research as a whole found: Modeling estimated 2.5 to 3 recovered TCR RNA copies per cell, compared with about ten by digital PCR, which implies about 32% capture efficiency. Clones above 20 RNA copies held over 97% of molecules in CMV-specific effector cells but under 1% in naive cells. When barcode sub-clustering was left out, chimeric consensus sequences inflated TCR diversity, with chimeras reaching as high as 47%. The sizes of highly expanded clones could end up underestimated when identical TCR molecules share a barcode. Spiked-in Jurkat TCR RNA equal to a single cell's worth was reported to be detectable even within 1,100,000 naive CD8 T cells. The naive libraries included spiked-in Jurkat TCR RNA (10 copies' worth), and this Jurkat TCR RNA is not part of the donor repertoire.

Reading the germline V gene gives CDR1 KGHSY and CDR2 FQNENV. The CDR3 holds 15 amino acids from the cysteine to the phenylalanine. This entry keeps only the CDR3 DNA: 45 bases, framed from base 1. V and J are trimmed by 2 bases and 4 bases, and the gene matches miss 8 bases of the junction. Library preparation was by PCR. The sequencing machine was an Illumina HiSeq 4000. Bulk TCR libraries were prepared as previously described, using TCR primers listed in Table S5. Purification of total RNA was performed with the Qiagen AllPrep DNA/RNA kit. Before analysis, reads from multiple sequencing runs of the same library were pooled. In the authors' own workflow: Only reads with exact TCR constant sequence were kept, trimmed to 150 nt, and grouped by their 12-nt molecular barcodes. Reads inside each barcode group were sub-clustered using a 15% Levenshtein threshold, and a quality-weighted consensus sequence was constructed for each RNA molecule. Non-functional sequences were removed, as were lower-count sequences one edit away from another. Barcode sub-clusters with fewer than 20% of the maximum read count were removed, based on fitting two negative binomial distributions. The public reads were reprocessed in TCRdb via fastp at Q25 and MiXCR, keeping in-frame beta chains. Each entry is one CDR3 protein sequence, shown with its most common DNA and genes. For this entry, the V and J calls and clone size follow TCRdb and not the study's own pipeline. The table for this sample lists hundreds of thousands of distinct CDR3 sequences; just under 20% of them were counted only once. 0.7% to 1% of the sample is taken by the ten largest.

Naive CD8 T cell libraries were made from about 21,000 to 970,000 sorted cells using 10%, 30% or 50% of purified RNA. On a BD FACSAria II, naive CD8 T cells were FACS-sorted as CD8+CD4-CCR7+CD45RA+ and collected into RLT Plus buffer. To test detection sensitivity, Jurkat RNA equivalent to under 12 TCR copies was spiked into samples of about 20,000-1,100,000 naive CD8 T cells. Enrichment of CD8 T cells was performed with RosetteSep CD8+ T Cell Enrichment Cocktail and Ficoll-Paque, after which ACK red cell lysis was carried out. Ten or more counts support this clonotype. No antigen is known for it. No much larger clonotype is one base removed from it; base qualities were not supplied.

Recombination connected TRBV16 to TRBJ2-7; the central 7 bases match TRBD1. Sequences were obtained from naive CD8+ T cells from blood, with Jurkat cell RNA spiked in. According to the study, the label for this sample's cell subset or site signals: FACS-sorted CD8+CD4-CCR7+CD45RA+ naive T cells. This sequence was found in a human donor in good health. Some libraries in this study had Jurkat cell RNA spiked in. The DNA is as follows: TGTGCCAGCAGCCAACCCGCGGACAGGCTATACGAGCAGTACTTC. Translation gives CASSQPADRLYEQYF.